The sample holds many counts of the clone carrying this TCR beta chain. TCRdb fed the RT-PCR reads into MiXCR, producing one record per CDR3 protein. The table records 550,000 to 750,000 distinct CDR3 sequences, approximately 15% of them present only once. CDR1 is SGHRS and CDR2 is YFSETQ in the germline V gene. The length of the CDR3 is 15 residues. V gave up 4 bases and J gave up 1 base, with 14 bases separating them. This TCR was recovered from a female donor in good health, serving as a healthy control. The chain joins TRBV5-1 to TRBJ1-1, with D unresolved. The sequenced sample was memory CD4+ T cells from blood. The CDR3 here is CASSPSGSENTEAFF. The CDR3 nucleotides are TGCGCCAGCAGCCCGTCGGGGTCCGAGAACACTGAAGCTTTCTTT.